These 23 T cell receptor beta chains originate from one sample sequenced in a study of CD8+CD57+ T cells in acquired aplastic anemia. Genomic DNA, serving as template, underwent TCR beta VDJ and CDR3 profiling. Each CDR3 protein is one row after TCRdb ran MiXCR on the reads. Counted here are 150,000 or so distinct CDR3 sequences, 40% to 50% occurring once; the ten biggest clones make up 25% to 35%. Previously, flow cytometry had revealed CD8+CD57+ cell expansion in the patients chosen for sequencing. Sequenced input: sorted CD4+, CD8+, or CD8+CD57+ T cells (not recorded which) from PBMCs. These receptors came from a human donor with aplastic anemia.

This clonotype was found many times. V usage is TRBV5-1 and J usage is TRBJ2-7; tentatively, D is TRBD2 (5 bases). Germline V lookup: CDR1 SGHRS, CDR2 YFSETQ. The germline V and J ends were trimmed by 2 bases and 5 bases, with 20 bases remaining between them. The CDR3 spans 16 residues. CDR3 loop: CASSFPLEVPLNEQYF. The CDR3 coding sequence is TGCGCCAGCAGCTTCCCTCTGGAGGTCCCCCTTAACGAGCAGTACTTC.

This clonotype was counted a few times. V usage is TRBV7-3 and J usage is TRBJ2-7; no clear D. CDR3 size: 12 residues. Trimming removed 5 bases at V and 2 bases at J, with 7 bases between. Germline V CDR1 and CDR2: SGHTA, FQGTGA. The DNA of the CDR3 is TGTGCCAGCAGCGTCGCAACCTACGAGCAGTACTTC. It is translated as CASSVATYEQYF.

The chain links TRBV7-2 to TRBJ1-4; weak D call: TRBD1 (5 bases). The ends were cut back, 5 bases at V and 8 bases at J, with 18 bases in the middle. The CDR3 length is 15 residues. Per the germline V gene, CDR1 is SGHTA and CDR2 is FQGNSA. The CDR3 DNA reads TGTGCCAGCAGCGAAGCGCAGGGAGGAGAGGAAAAACTGTTTTTT. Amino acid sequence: CASSEAQGGEEKLFF.

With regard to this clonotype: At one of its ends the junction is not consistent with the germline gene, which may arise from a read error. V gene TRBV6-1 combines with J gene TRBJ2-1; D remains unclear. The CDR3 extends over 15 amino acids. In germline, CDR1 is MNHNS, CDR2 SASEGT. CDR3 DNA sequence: TGTGCCGGCAGGAAATACGAGAGCTCCTACAATGAGCAGTTCTTC. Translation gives CAGRKYESSYNEQFF.

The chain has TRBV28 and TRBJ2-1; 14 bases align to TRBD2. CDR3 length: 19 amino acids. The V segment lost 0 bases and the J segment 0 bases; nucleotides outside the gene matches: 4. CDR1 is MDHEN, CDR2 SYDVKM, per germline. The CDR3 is CASSLWGTSGGSSYNEQFF. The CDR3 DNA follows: TGTGCCAGCAGTTTATGGGGGACTAGCGGGGGTAGCTCCTACAATGAGCAGTTCTTC.

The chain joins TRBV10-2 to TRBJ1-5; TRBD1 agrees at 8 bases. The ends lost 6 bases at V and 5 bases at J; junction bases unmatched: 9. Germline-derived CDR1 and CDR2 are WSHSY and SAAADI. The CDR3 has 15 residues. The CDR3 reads CASRRQGHLHQPQHF. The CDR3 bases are TGCGCCAGCAGGAGACAGGGGCATCTTCATCAGCCCCAGCATTTT.

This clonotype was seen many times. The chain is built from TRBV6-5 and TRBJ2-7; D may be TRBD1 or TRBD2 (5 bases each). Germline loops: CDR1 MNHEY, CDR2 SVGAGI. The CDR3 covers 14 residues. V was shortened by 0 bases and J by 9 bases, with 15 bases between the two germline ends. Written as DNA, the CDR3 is TGTGCCAGCAGTTACTCGATCGAGGGGTTGGTGCAGTACTTC. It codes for CASSYSIEGLVQYF.

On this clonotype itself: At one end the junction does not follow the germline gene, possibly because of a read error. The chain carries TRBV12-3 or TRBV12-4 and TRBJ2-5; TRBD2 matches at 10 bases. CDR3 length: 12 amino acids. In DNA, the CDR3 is TGTGCCAGCAGGACGCCAACTAGCGGGGTTGACTTC. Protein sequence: CASRTPTSGVDF.

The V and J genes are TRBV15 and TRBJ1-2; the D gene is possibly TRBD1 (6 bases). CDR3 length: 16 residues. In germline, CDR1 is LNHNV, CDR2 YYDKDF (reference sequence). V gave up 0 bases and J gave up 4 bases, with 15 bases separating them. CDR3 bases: TGTGCCACCAGCAGAGAGGACAGCGCCAAAGTCTATGGCTACACCTTC. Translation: CATSREDSAKVYGYTF.

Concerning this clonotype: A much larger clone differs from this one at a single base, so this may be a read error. As DNA, the CDR3 is TGTGCCTGCAGCCGCCGGGACAGCCTTCAGCCTAGCACAGATACGCAGTATTTT. Translating gives CACSRRDSLQPSTDTQYF. The V and J genes are TRBV11-1 and TRBJ2-3; 7 bases match TRBD1. The CDR3 has 18 residues. Germline V CDR1 and CDR2: SGHAT, FQDESV (reference sequence). The whole variable domain, filled in from reference TRBV11-1 and TRBJ2-3, reads EAEVAQSPRYKITEKSQAVAFWCDPISGHATLYWYRQILGQGPELLVQFQDESVVDDSQLPKDRFSAERLKGVDSTLKIQPAELGDSAMYLCACSRRDSLQPSTDTQYFGPGTRLTVL.

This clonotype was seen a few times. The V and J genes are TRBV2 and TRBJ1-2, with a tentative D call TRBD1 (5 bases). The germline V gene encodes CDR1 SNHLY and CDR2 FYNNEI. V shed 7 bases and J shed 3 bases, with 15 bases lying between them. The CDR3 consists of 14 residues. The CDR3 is CASTSIDSDYGYTF. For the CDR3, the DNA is TGTGCCAGCACCTCGATTGACAGCGACTATGGCTACACCTTC.

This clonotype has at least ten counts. CDR3 in amino acids: CASASGYNEQFF. The CDR3 coding sequence is TGTGCCAGTGCTAGCGGTTACAATGAGCAGTTCTTC. The chain uses TRBV19 and TRBJ2-1; TRBD2 matches at 7 bases. CDR3 length: 12 amino acids. Trimming took 8 bases from V and 4 from J; bases not matched to a gene: 2. The germline V gene has CDR1 LNHDA and CDR2 SQIVND (reference sequence).

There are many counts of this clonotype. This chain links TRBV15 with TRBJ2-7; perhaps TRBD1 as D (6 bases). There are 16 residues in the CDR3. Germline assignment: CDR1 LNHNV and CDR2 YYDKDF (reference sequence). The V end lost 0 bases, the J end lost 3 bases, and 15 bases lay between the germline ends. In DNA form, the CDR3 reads TGTGCCACCAGCAGAGAGACCGCAGGGGCGGACTACGAGCAGTACTTC. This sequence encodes CATSRETAGADYEQYF.

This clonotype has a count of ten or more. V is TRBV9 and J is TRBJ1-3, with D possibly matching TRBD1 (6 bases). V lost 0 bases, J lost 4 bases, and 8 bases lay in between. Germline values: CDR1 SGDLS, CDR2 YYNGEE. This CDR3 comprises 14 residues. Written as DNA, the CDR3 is TGTGCCAGCAGCGTAGGAACAGGGGGAAACACCATATATTTT. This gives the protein CASSVGTGGNTIYF.

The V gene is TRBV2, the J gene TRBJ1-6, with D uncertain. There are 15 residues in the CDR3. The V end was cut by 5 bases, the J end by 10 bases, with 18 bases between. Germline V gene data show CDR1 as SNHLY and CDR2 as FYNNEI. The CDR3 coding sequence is TGTGCCAGCAGTCAGACCCCGGGAAATGGATCACCCCTCCACTTT. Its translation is CASSQTPGNGSPLHF.

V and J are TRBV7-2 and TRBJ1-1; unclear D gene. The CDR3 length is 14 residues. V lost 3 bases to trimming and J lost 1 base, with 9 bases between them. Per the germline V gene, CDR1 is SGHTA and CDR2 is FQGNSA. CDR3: CASSFRTENTEAFF. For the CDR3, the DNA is TGTGCCAGCAGCTTCCGGACGGAGAACACTGAAGCTTTCTTT.

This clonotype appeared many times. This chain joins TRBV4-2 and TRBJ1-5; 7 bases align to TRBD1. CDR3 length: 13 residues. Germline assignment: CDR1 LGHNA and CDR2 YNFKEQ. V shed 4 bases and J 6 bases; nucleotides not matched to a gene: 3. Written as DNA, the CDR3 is TGTGCCAGCAGCCCAAACAGGGGTCAGCCCCAGCATTTT. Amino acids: CASSPNRGQPQHF.

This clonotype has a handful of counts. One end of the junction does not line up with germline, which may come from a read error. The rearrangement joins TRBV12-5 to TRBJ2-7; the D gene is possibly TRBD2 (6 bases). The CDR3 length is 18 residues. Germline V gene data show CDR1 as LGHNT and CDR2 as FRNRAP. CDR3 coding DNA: TGTGCTAGTGGTTTCACCTCCCCCGGTTTTCGGGACCCACGGGAGCCCGTCTTC. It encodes CASGFTSPGFRDPREPVF. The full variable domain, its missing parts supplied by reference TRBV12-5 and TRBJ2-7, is DARVTQTPRHKVTEMGQEVTMRCQPILGHNTVFWYRQTMMQGLELLAYFRNRAPLDDSGMPKDRFSAEMPDATLATLKIQPSEPRDSAVYFCASGFTSPGFRDPREPVFGPGTRLTVT.

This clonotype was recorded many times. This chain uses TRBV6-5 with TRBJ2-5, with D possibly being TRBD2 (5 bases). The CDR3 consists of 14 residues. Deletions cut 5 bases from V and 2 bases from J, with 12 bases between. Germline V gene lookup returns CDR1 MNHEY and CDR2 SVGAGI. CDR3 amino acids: CASSLGLSQETQYF. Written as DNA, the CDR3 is TGTGCCAGCAGTCTCGGACTTTCTCAAGAGACCCAGTACTTC.

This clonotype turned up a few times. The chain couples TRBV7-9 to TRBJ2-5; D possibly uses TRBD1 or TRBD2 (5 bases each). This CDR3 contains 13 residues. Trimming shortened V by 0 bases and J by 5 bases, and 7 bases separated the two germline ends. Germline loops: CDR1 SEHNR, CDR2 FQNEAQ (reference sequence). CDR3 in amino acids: CASSLAGDETQYF. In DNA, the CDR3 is TGTGCCAGCAGCTTAGCTGGGGACGAGACCCAGTACTTC.

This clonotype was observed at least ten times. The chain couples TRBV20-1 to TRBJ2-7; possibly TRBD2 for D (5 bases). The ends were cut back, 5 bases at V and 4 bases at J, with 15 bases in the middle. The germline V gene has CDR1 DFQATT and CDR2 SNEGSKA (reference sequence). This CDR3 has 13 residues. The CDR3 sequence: CSASGGGVYEQYF. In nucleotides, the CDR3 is TGCAGTGCTTCAGGAGGAGGTGTATACGAGCAGTACTTC.

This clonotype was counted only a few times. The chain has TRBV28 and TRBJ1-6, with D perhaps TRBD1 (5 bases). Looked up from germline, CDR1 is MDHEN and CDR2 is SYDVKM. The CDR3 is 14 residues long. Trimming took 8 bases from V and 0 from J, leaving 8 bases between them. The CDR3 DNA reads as TGTGCCAGCTACAGGAGCTCCTATAATTCACCCCTCCACTTT. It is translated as CASYRSSYNSPLHF.

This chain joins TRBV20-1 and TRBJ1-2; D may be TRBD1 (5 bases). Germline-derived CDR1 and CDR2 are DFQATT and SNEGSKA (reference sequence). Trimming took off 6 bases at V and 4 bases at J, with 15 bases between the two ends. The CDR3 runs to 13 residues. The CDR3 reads CSAPSGASYGYTF. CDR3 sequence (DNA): TGCAGTGCCCCCAGCGGGGCGAGCTATGGCTACACCTTC.